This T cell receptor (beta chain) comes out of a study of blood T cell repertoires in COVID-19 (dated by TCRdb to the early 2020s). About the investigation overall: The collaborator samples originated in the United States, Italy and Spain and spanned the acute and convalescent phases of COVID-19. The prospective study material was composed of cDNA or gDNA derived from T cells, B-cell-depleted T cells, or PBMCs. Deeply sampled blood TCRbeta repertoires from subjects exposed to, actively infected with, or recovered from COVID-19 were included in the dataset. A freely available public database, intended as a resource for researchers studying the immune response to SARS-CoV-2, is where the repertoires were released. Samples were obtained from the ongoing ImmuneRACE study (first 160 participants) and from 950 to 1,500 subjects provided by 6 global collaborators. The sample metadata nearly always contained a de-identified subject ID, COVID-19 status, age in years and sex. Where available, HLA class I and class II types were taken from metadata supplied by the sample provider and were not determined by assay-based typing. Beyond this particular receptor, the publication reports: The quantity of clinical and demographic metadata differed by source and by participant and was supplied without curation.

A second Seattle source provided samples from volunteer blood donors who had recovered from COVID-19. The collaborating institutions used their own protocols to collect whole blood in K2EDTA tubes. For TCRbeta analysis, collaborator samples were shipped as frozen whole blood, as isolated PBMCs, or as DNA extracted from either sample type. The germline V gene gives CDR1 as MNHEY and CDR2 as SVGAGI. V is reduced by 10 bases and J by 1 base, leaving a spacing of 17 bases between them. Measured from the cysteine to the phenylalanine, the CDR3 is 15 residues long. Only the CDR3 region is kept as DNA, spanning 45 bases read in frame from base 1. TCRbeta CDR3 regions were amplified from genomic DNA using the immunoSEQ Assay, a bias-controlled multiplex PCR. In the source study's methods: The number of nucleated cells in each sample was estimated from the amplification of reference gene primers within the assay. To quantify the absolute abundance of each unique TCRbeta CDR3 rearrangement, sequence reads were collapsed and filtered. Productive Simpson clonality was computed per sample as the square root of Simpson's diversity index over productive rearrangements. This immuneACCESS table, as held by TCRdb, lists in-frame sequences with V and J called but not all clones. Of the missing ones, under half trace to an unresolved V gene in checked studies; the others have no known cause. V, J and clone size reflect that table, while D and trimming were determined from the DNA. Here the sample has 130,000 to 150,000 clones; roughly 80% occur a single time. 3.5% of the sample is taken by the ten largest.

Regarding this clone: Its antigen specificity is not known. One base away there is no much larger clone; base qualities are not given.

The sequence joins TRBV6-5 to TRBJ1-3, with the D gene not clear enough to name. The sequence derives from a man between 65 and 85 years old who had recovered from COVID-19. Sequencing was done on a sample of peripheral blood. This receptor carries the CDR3 CAILGQDFSGNTIYF. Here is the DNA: TGTGCCATCCTTGGGCAGGACTTTTCTGGAAACACCATATATTTT.